The clone carrying this T cell receptor beta chain was observed once. The antigen is undetermined. Unmatched junction bases numbered 2, after V lost 2 bases and J lost 0 bases. Germline V gives CDR1 MDHEN, CDR2 SYDVKM. This CDR3 has 15 residues. This sample is part of a study of cytomegalovirus exposure and HLA in healthy donors. The study's findings and limits: In a later analysis, donors in an Asian-associated ancestry cluster reportedly had fewer N-insertions in productive TCRs than the cohort mean. What TCR beta sequences reportedly achieved was accurate prediction of HLA-A and HLA-B alleles in most subjects.

This PCR relied on a set of 60 Vbeta primers and 13 Jbeta primers. The data were produced by immunoSEQ multiplex PCR, yet TCRdb's version contains in-frame clones alone and is incomplete. Of around 200,000 clones in the sample, roughly four fifths were seen once. This sequence was found in a woman aged 25 to 39 in good health and CMV-seropositive. The chain is built from TRBV28 and TRBJ2-3, with 7 bases that match TRBD2. Material for sequencing was PBMCs. The CDR3 spells CASSLTSDSTDTQYF. In DNA, the CDR3 is TGTGCCAGCAGTTTAACTAGCGATAGCACAGATACGCAGTATTTT. Combining the CDR3 with reference TRBV28 and TRBJ2-3 gives the whole variable domain DVKVTQSSRYLVKRTGEKVFLECVQDMDHENMFWYRQDPGLGLRLIYFSYDVKMKEKGDIPEGYSVSREKKERFSLILESASTNQTSMYLCASSLTSDSTDTQYFGPGTRLTVL.